Each of the 3 T cell receptor beta chains below was sequenced from the same sample in a study of shared clonotypes between healthy human individuals. The data were produced by immunoSEQ multiplex PCR, yet TCRdb's version contains in-frame clones alone and is incomplete. Seen here are 500,000 to 650,000 clones, around 78% observed once, and the top ten hold more than 10%. Material for sequencing was PBMCs. These receptors originate from a woman between 40 and 50 years old in good health. Some clones in this sample may be carry-over from other donors' samples.

This clone was recorded a few times. The chain couples TRBV19 to TRBJ2-7, with D possibly being TRBD1 or TRBD2 (6 bases each). CDR1 is LNHDA, CDR2 SQIVND, per germline (reference sequence). The CDR3 contains 13 residues. Trimming removed 6 bases at V and 7 bases at J, with 16 bases between. CDR3 loop: CASRGGQFSEQYF. The CDR3 bases are TGTGCCAGTAGGGGAGGACAGTTCAGTGAGCAGTACTTC.

The chain recombines TRBV4-2 with TRBJ2-2; the match to TRBD1 covers 7 bases. The germline gives CDR1 LGHNA, CDR2 YNFKEQ. The CDR3 is made up of 15 amino acids. V shed 2 bases, J shed 4 bases, and the junction held 4 bases outside the gene matches. CDR3 loop: CASSQNRGGTGELFF. Here the CDR3 DNA reads TGTGCCAGCAGCCAAAACAGGGGTGGCACCGGGGAGCTGTTTTTT.

This sequence joins TRBV4-3 and TRBJ2-1, with TRBD2 as a possible D gene (5 bases). Germline V lookup: CDR1 LGHNA, CDR2 YSLEER. The CDR3 consists of 14 residues. Trimming took off 0 bases at V and 15 bases at J, with 18 bases between the two ends. For the CDR3, the DNA is TGCGCCAGCAGCCAAGATTTTAGCGTACGGAATCCGTTCTTC. This codes for CASSQDFSVRNPFF.